In its sample, the clone carrying this T cell receptor (beta chain) was seen once. Seattle patient enrollment occurred during active infection, with longitudinal follow-up thereafter. These data belong to a study of blood T cell repertoires in COVID-19. As for the study in general: Nucleic acid was either cDNA or gDNA, and it came from T cells, B-cell-depleted T cells, or PBMCs.

Germline V gene data show CDR1 as SGHRS and CDR2 as YFSETQ. Trimming pared 4 bases from V and 1 base from J, leaving 8 bases between. This CDR3 is 13 amino acids long. Per the original methods: Amplified reference gene primers provided the basis for estimating nucleated cell counts. The method was immunoSEQ multiplex PCR; TCRdb's version includes in-frame clones alone and lacks a portion of them. The V and J calls and clone size are taken from that table; D and trimming were inferred from the DNA. The sample contains fewer than 350,000 clones, 70% to 90% of which appear only once. Sequenced input: peripheral blood. The V and J genes are TRBV5-1 and TRBJ1-1, with TRBD1 as a possible D gene (5 bases). This TCR was sampled from an older woman with COVID-19, enrolled during active disease. In DNA form, the CDR3 reads TGCGCCAGCAGCAAAGGGGAGAACACTGAAGCTTTCTTT. Protein product: CASSKGENTEAFF.